The TCR beta chain under discussion was sequenced for a study of blood T cells in healthy people across ages (dated by TCRdb to between 2014 and 2016). With regard to the full study: In model experiments, template switching captured roughly one uniquely barcoded TCR beta cDNA molecule for every two T cells. Donors of different ages were randomly distributed across sequencing lanes to avoid experimental bias. Donors were grouped into four age groups: young (average about 15 years), middle-aged (over 35), aged (around 62) and long-lived (roughly 80). To track age-related changes in TCR beta repertoire diversity, the study relied on deep sequencing normalized with unique cDNA molecular identifiers. Two additional independent replicas of 1 million unique cDNA reads from the same blood draw were analyzed for two donors (one aged 18 to 29 and one aged 80 or older). Overall study outcomes, separate from this receptor: Total diversity estimates from one million sequenced T cells were considered lower bounds and underestimates. Bulk unsorted PBMC profiling prevented conclusive comparison of naive and antigen-experienced compartments. Compared with the aged group, the long-lived group had more naive CD4+ T cells, fewer expanded clones and increased TCR diversity, a pattern suggesting age selection. Because donor CMV infection status was unknown, age-related changes in expanded clonotypes were potentially confounded. As age increased, observed TCR beta diversity per million T cells dropped in a roughly linear way, and a significant reduction was already evident by age around 41. A strong correlation was found between observed TCR beta diversity and the percentage of naive T cells measured by flow cytometry.

The library was produced with 5' RACE. Sequencing took place on an Illumina HiSeq 2500. A second PCR of roughly 7 to 12 cycles was performed with a sample-barcoded 5' primer and a J-beta primer mix. A template-switch 5' adaptor carrying 12 random nucleotides introduced a unique molecular identifier onto each TCR beta cDNA molecule. Each sample yielded at least 2.5 million CDR3-containing paired-end reads. First-strand cDNA synthesis was performed from all RNA using the Mint cDNA synthesis kit, with priming by a TRBC-specific oligonucleotide. Following uracil-DNA glycosylase treatment, a first 18-cycle PCR with universal primers M1SS and BC2_uni_R was performed on all cDNA. The study's own analysis went as follows. For normalization, 1 million high-quality reads were randomly selected from each sample, with every read carrying a distinct molecular identifier. Instead of being binned into consensus sequences, reads with shared molecular identifiers were discarded. MiTCR, run with a Q25 quality threshold and the strictest error-elimination algorithm, handled CDR3 identification, clonotype clustering and error correction. Lower-bound total TCR beta diversity was estimated with a nonparametric unseen species model using Euler transformation. TCRdb reworked the public reads: Q25 trimming with fastp, MiXCR clone assembly, productive beta chains retained. Here each entry gathers all rows of one CDR3 protein and keeps the most common genes and DNA. The V and J calls follow TCRdb's processing rather than the paper's. This sample is represented by 870,000 or so distinct CDR3 sequences; around 28% of them were singletons. Of the sample, 17% falls within the top ten clones.

This clonotype came up once. The clone's antigen remains unknown. One junction end disagrees with the germline gene, perhaps due to a read error. The roughly 39 donors, aged about 6 to 95 years, were systemically healthy Caucasian individuals from Russia. About 9.8 milliliters of peripheral blood were drawn from each donor into EDTA-treated Vacutainer tubes. Ficoll-Paque density-gradient centrifugation was used to isolate PBMCs, with at least 6 million obtained per sample. Trizol reagent was used to extract total RNA from the PBMCs, yielding at least 5.5 micrograms per sample. The percentages of naive CD45RAhigh/CD27high T cells were determined by flow cytometry on a PBMC aliquot from every donor. The sequence came from an elderly woman in good health. The specimen sequenced was blood.

The DNA sequence follows: TGTGCCAGCAGACCCAGAGGGAACTCCAGGGCCAACGTCCGGACTTTC. The translation is CASRPRGNSRANVRTF. The rearranged segments are TRBV6-2 or TRBV6-3 and TRBJ2-6; the D gene assignment is perhaps TRBD1 or TRBD2, with each matching 5 bases. Inclusive of the bounding cysteine and phenylalanine, the CDR3 is 16 residues long. Left in the record is the CDR3 DNA by itself, 48 bases read in frame from the first base. According to the germline V gene, CDR1 reads MNHEY and CDR2 reads SVGEGT.